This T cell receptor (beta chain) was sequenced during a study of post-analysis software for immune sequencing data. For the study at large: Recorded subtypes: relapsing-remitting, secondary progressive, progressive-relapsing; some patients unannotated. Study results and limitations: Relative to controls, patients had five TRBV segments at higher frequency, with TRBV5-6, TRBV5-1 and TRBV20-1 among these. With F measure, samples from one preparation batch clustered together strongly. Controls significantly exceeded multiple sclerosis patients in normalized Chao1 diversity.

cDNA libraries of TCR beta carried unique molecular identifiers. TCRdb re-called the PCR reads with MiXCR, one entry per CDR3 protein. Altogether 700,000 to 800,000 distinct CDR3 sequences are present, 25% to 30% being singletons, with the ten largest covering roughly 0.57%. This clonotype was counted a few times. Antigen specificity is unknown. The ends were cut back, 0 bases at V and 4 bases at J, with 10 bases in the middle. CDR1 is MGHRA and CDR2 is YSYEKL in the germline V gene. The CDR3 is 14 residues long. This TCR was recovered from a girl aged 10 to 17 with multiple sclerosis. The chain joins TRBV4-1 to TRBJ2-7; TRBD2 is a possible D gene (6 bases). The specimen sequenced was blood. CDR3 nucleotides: TGCGCCAGCAGCCAAGAACTTCGGGGGTACGAGCAGTACTTC. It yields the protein CASSQELRGYEQYF.